The rows below give T cell receptor beta chains drawn from one sample of a study of follicular helper T cells after annual influenza vaccination. TCRdb keeps only in-frame clones here, not all; method: immunoSEQ multiplex PCR. The repertoire holds about 6,800 clones, with approximately 81% as singletons. This material consisted of CXCR5- memory CD4+ T cells sorted from blood, taken 7 days after influenza vaccination. Receptor source: an adult who received the influenza vaccine. CDR3s include the opening cysteine and the closing phenylalanine or tryptophan. D genes are given only for firm matches. Size is stated for part of the rows, as once, few or many counts, or as a class when the clone is expanded.

TGTGCCAGCAGCCCTGGGAGCGGACCGTACAATGAGCAGTTCTTC CASSPGSGPYNEQFF . . TRBJ2-1 TRBV7-4
TGTGCCAGCAGTGTAAGAGGGGACACTGAAGCTTTCTTT CASSVRGDTEAFF . . TRBJ1-1 TRBV2
TGTGCCAGCAGTGACCCAGCCGGGGGCACCGGGGAGCTGTTTTTT CASSDPAGGTGELFF . . TRBJ2-2 TRBV6-1
TGTGCCAGCAGCTTAGGACAGTCCTATAATTCACCCCTCCACTTT CASSLGQSYNSPLHF . . TRBJ1-6 TRBV11-2
TGTGCCAGCAGCAAGTTGGGATGGGGGGGGCGAATCGGGAGCACTGAAGCTTTCTTT CASSKLGWGGRIGSTEAFF . . TRBJ1-1 TRBV21-1
TGTGCCAGTAGAGGGACAGGGGCGACGGGGGAGCTGTTTTTT CASRGTGATGELFF . TRBD1 TRBJ2-2 TRBV19
TGCGCCAGCAGCCGAGAAGGGACCTACGAGCAGTACTTC CASSREGTYEQYF . . TRBJ2-7 TRBV5-1
TGCAGCGTTGATATGGGGGTCCCGCAGTATTTT CSVDMGVPQYF . . TRBJ2-3 TRBV29-1
TGTGCCTGGAGTATCGGCTTAGGGAGGTCCGAGCAGTACTTC CAWSIGLGRSEQYF . . TRBJ2-7 TRBV30
TGCGCCAGCAGCTTGGTAGGGGAAGATTACAATGAGCAGTTCTTC CASSLVGEDYNEQFF . . TRBJ2-1 TRBV5-1
TGTGCCAGCAGCCCGGGGGGGCGGTGGGAGACCCAGTACTTC CASSPGGRWETQYF . TRBD2 TRBJ2-5 TRBV14
TGTGCCAGCAGCCCTCGGCCGACTAGCGGGCGGTACGAGCAGTACTTC CASSPRPTSGRYEQYF once TRBD2 TRBJ2-7 TRBV14
TGTGCCAGCTCAATAGACAGCAATCAGCCCCAGCATTTT CASSIDSNQPQHF few . TRBJ1-5 TRBV18
TGTGCCAGCAGCGGGACAGGGTGGACCGAGCAGTACTTC CASSGTGWTEQYF . TRBD1 TRBJ2-7 TRBV5-5
TGTGCCAGCAGCTTTCGATCGACCTTTACCTACGAGCAGTACTTC CASSFRSTFTYEQYF . . TRBJ2-7 TRBV11-2
TGCGCCAGCAGGGGACAGATTAACTATGGCTACACCTTC CASRGQINYGYTF . TRBD1 TRBJ1-2 TRBV10-2
TGCGCCAGCAGCTTTACAGGGGGCGGAATATCTGAAGCTTTCTTT CASSFTGGGISEAFF . TRBD1 TRBJ1-1 TRBV5-1
TGTGCCAGCAGCTTGGCCCGAGGGTTGGTCACAGATACGCAGTATTTT CASSLARGLVTDTQYF . . TRBJ2-3 TRBV5-4
TGTGCCAGCAGGTGGGGGGGGACTTATAATTCACCCCTCCACTTT CASRWGGTYNSPLHF . . TRBJ1-6 TRBV6-5
TGCAGCGCATCTCCGGGACTAGCGGGAGGGGGCTACAATGAGCAGTTCTTC CSASPGLAGGGYNEQFF . TRBD2 TRBJ2-1 TRBV29-1
TGTGCCAGCTCACCCGGACAGGGGGGATATGGCTACACCTTC CASSPGQGGYGYTF . TRBD1 TRBJ1-2 TRBV18
TGTGCCAGCAGCACCGCCGGGGCGACCGAAGCTTTCTTT CASSTAGATEAFF few . TRBJ1-1 TRBV7-2
TGTGCCAGTAAAGGGTTAAGGACTAGCGGGAGTATGTTGACAGATACGCAGTATTTT CASKGLRTSGSMLTDTQYF . TRBD2 TRBJ2-3 TRBV19
TGTGCCAGCTCACCATGGAACAGGGGGGAGCAAGAGACCCAGTACTTC CASSPWNRGEQETQYF . TRBD1 TRBJ2-5 TRBV18
TGTGCCAGCTGTACTAGCGGGTCCTACAATGAGCAGTTCTTC CASCTSGSYNEQFF once TRBD2 TRBJ2-1 TRBV28
TGTGCCAGCAGTTACCCAGGGGTCACTGAAGCTTTCTTT CASSYPGVTEAFF . . TRBJ1-1 TRBV6-5
TGTGCCAGCAGCTCCGGACAGAACCGGTACGAGCAGTACTTC CASSSGQNRYEQYF . . TRBJ2-7 TRBV7-2
TGTGCCAGCTCACCTCGGGACAGGGCCCATGGTAATGAGCAGTTCTTC CASSPRDRAHGNEQFF . TRBD1 TRBJ2-1 TRBV18
TGTGCCAGCAGCCCCCCCCAGGGCGTGAACACTGAAGCTTTCTTT CASSPPQGVNTEAFF few . TRBJ1-1 TRBV5-4
TGTGCCAGCTCCCGGGGCCAGAACACTGAAGCTTTCTTT CASSRGQNTEAFF . . TRBJ1-1 TRBV18
TGTGCCAGCAGCAAGGGACAGATCTACACCTTC CASSKGQIYTF . TRBD1 TRBJ1-2 TRBV6-1
TGTGCCAGCAGCCGACTAGTCACCGGGGAGCTGTTTTTT CASSRLVTGELFF . . TRBJ2-2 TRBV14
TGTGCCAGCAGTCCTGACAGGGACACTGAAGCTTTCTTT CASSPDRDTEAFF few TRBD1 TRBJ1-1 TRBV11-2
TGCGCCAGCAGTTTGGGGTTGGGCCCGGGACTAGAGTCATATGAGCAGTTCTTC CASSLGLGPGLESYEQFF . TRBD2 TRBJ2-1 TRBV4-1
TGTGCCAGCAGTTACTCGACAGCCCCAGGCTATGGCTACACCTTC CASSYSTAPGYGYTF . . TRBJ1-2 TRBV6-6